This TCR beta chain was sequenced for a study of neurological immune-mediated disorders. The study, taken as a whole, reports: Multiple sclerosis, the disease with the least TCR clonal expansion, fell below healthy controls, whereas HTLV-1-associated myelopathy showed the most.

From 2 million PBMCs stored at -80 C, the unsorted libraries were generated. The authors made cDNA by 5'RACE with 10-nucleotide random UMIs. MiXCR, applied by TCRdb to the 5' RACE reads, yields one record per CDR3 protein. This repertoire shows roughly 36,000 distinct CDR3 sequences, roughly 14% found once; its top ten account for roughly 30%. CDR3 length: 13 amino acids. Germline assignment: CDR1 KGHSH and CDR2 LQKENI. The V end lost 3 bases, the J end lost 4 bases, and 9 bases lay between the germline ends. Of note for this clonotype: Its target is not known.

The TCR originated in a woman aged 45-60 years with HTLV-1-associated myelopathy (HAM/TSP). Sequenced sample: PBMCs. The chain carries TRBV18 and TRBJ2-5; D possibly corresponds to TRBD1 (5 bases). DNA for the CDR3: TGTGCCAGCTCACCCTCAGGGTCAGAGACCCAGTACTTC. It codes for CASSPSGSETQYF.